This paragraph covers one TCR beta chain sequence. Trimming removed 4 bases from V and 5 bases from J; junction bases left unmatched: 11. Germline CDR1 and CDR2: SGDLS and YYNGEE. CDR3 length: 16 amino acids. A sample-barcoded 5' primer and a J-beta primer mix were used in a second PCR of about 7 to 12 cycles. Every single cDNA molecule received a tag from a template-switch adaptor with 12 random nucleotides. Per sample, CDR3-containing paired-end reads numbered at least 2.5 million. In TCRdb, the 5' RACE reads were re-called with MiXCR into one record per CDR3 protein. This table holds over a million distinct CDR3 sequences, 59% found once. This specimen comes from a study of blood T cells in healthy people across ages.

The sequencing input was blood. The sequence came from a man aged 18 to 35 in good health. This rearrangement joins TRBV9 to TRBJ2-1; 8 bases line up with TRBD2. CDR3 sequence (DNA): TGTGCCAGCAGCCCCACGGGCGGGGGGAGAGACAATGAGCAGTTCTTC. This codes for CASSPTGGGRDNEQFF.